This TCR beta chain was identified in a study of T cell responses to AZD1222 COVID-19 vaccine (dated by TCRdb to about 2021). Describing the broader study: AZD1222 recipients given second doses at about 4 weeks or at about 12 weeks were pooled, since spike-specific TCR depth and breadth were not found to differ between the two schedules. TCR sequencing was performed for about 250 trial participants, of whom around 210 were given two doses of AZD1222 and some 26 were given two doses of MenACWY control vaccine. Trial participants were enrolled into age subgroups of 18-55, 56-69 and 70-plus years, which contained around 140, 26 and 57 TCR-sequenced participants, respectively. The full study reports these points: Conclusions about previously exposed vaccinees are limited because only a handful of AZD1222 recipients were SARS-CoV-2 seropositive at baseline. A significant rise in spike-specific TCR breadth and depth was observed after two AZD1222 doses relative to day 0 and relative to MenACWY recipients. CD4 TCRs associated with the vaccine covered the entire spike protein, and the dominant responses were in regions 160-218 and 743-854. In the small 56-69-year group, the increase in depth fell short of significance, most likely because of low power. Participants were mostly white British, with more females than males. The authors suggested clonal diversity may have been underestimated. Reportedly, almost half of the unique spike-specific TCRs recognized epitopes lying outside the regions that are mutated in the B.1.351 and B.1.1.7 variants. Because no day 14 peak-response samples were available, the repertoires could be characterized only after the peak T cell response.

The CDR3 regions of human TCRbeta chains were subjected to immunosequencing. The authors' analysis ran thus. TCRs in the repertoires were matched against a reference library of SARS-CoV-2-specific TCRs that had been generated with the MIRA antigen-specificity platform. Breadth was defined as the fraction of unique TCRs that were SARS-CoV-2-associated, and depth was defined as the fraction of total T cells that were SARS-CoV-2-associated. Each spike-specific TCR was assigned to its reactive spike region and to a CD4 or CD8 class using the MIRA data. Log10-transformed breadth and depth values were compared by one-way ANOVA with Sidak's multiple comparisons tests. Drawn from immuneACCESS, this table holds only the in-frame rearrangements with V and J called that TCRdb kept. Clones are partly lost; checked studies trace under half to an unresolved V gene and leave the rest unexplained. The D gene and trimming were derived from the DNA, and the V and J assignments and clone size from that table. Present in this sample are some 36,000 clones, approximately 91% of which were seen just once. In total, the top ten clones hold roughly 7% of the sample.

The time point label, as the study defines it: baseline before first vaccination. Vaccinee samples were obtained from the UK trials COV001 and COV002, which included a single-blind randomized controlled phase 2/3 trial of AZD1222 (ChAdOx1 nCoV-19) in healthy adults. For TCRbeta chain sequencing, PBMC samples from trial participants were taken at day 0 and at day 28 after the second dose. CDR1 MNHEY and CDR2 SVGEGT are derived from the germline V gene. V and J lose 0 bases and 0 bases, and a span of 6 bases separates them. Including the terminal cysteine and phenylalanine, the CDR3 comprises 14 residues. Only CDR3 DNA is held: 42 bases, read in frame from base 1. This clone is medium-sized (0.01 to 0.1%) in its sample. No antigen is known for it. Base-call qualities are not available, and no considerably larger clone is one nucleotide away.

Sample: peripheral blood, taken on day 0 of AZD1222 vaccination. The receptor was isolated from an adult in good health. The chain uses TRBV6-2 or TRBV6-3 and TRBJ2-7, with TRBD2 perhaps the D gene, on 6 matching bases. The encoded CDR3 is CASSYSTSSYEQYF. Read as DNA, the sequence is TGTGCCAGCAGTTACTCGACTAGCTCCTACGAGCAGTACTTC.